The 27 T cell receptor beta chains reported below all come from one sample, sequenced in a study of T cell changes during pregnancy in multiple sclerosis. Assay: immunoSEQ multiplex PCR; the TCRdb copy retains only in-frame clones and omits some. The sample contains 30,000 or so clones, 91% of which appear only once. Source: CD8+ T cells from peripheral blood mononuclear cells, taken in the second trimester of pregnancy. Every receptor here comes from a female donor in good health, enrolled as a control in a pregnancy study.

The V gene is TRBV7-2, the J gene TRBJ1-5; the match to TRBD1 covers 10 bases. After removal of 1 base from V and 0 bases from J, the junction contained 6 bases not matched to a gene. The length of the CDR3 is 18 residues. Germline V gene data show CDR1 as SGHTA and CDR2 as FQGNSA. The CDR3 loop reads CASSLVDRGLYSNQPQHF. As DNA, the CDR3 is TGTGCCAGCAGCTTAGTTGACAGGGGGCTCTATAGCAATCAGCCCCAGCATTTT. Full variable domain (rest looked up from reference TRBV7-2 and TRBJ1-5): GAGVSQSPSNKVTEKGKDVELRCDPISGHTALYWYRQSLGQGLEFLIYFQGNSAPDKSGLPSDRFSAERTGGSVSTLTIQRTQQEDSAVYLCASSLVDRGLYSNQPQHFGDGTRLSIL.

V gene TRBV19 combines with J gene TRBJ1-4, with 7 bases aligning to TRBD1. Germline V CDR1 and CDR2: LNHDA, SQIVND (reference sequence). V trimming: 3 bases; J trimming: 2 bases; junction bases outside the gene matches: 9. The CDR3 sequence is 17 residues long. CDR3 bases: TGTGCCAGTAGTATCGGGCAGGGGGTTTGGACTAATGAAAAACTGTTTTTT. Amino acid sequence: CASSIGQGVWTNEKLFF. Variable domain in full (rest from reference TRBV19 and TRBJ1-4): DGGITQSPKYLFRKEGQNVTLSCEQNLNHDAMYWYRQDPGQGLRLIYYSQIVNDFQKGDIAEGYSVSREKKESFPLTVTSAQKNPTAFYLCASSIGQGVWTNEKLFFGSGTQLSVL.

V is TRBV2 and J is TRBJ2-2; TRBD2 agrees at 8 bases. Losses at the gene ends were 6 bases for V and 3 bases for J; bases not matched to a gene: 9. Per the germline V gene, CDR1 is SNHLY and CDR2 is FYNNEI. This CDR3 is 16 amino acids long. The chain's CDR3 is CASSQNGGVDTGELFF. As DNA, the CDR3 is TGTGCCAGCAGCCAGAACGGGGGGGTGGACACCGGGGAGCTGTTTTTT.

The chain has TRBV11-2 and TRBJ2-1, with TRBD2 matching 8 bases. This CDR3 contains 14 residues. CDR1 SGHAT and CDR2 FQNNGV come from the germline V gene. V lost 4 bases and J lost 10; bases outside the gene matches: 9. The CDR3 reads CASSSGLDVHEQFF. CDR3 coding DNA: TGTGCCAGCAGCTCGGGACTAGACGTCCACGAGCAGTTCTTC.

V is TRBV9 and J is TRBJ2-1, with 7 nucleotides matching TRBD1. There are 18 residues in the CDR3. J was trimmed by 1 base and V by 0 bases; bases with no gene match: 10. Looked up from germline, CDR1 is SGDLS and CDR2 is YYNGEE. Written as DNA, the CDR3 is TGTGCCAGCAGCGTAGAGACAGGGACGCGGAGGTCCTACAATGAGCAGTTCTTC. This sequence encodes CASSVETGTRRSYNEQFF.

This clone was counted a single time. This chain links TRBV7-2 with TRBJ2-5; TRBD2 might be the D (5 bases). CDR3 size: 16 residues. CDR1 and CDR2 from the germline V gene are SGHTA and FQGNSA. Trimming shortened V by 2 bases and J by 7 bases, and 20 bases separated the two germline ends. The CDR3 DNA reads as TGTGCCAGCAGCTTATCAGCTGGGAGTTTTGGTGGGACCCAGTACTTC. This encodes CASSLSAGSFGGTQYF.

V and J are TRBV7-2 and TRBJ2-7; possible D gene TRBD2, 5 bases. Germline V lookup: CDR1 SGHTA, CDR2 FQGNSA. The V and J ends lost 6 bases and 2 bases respectively, with 8 bases between them. The CDR3 covers 12 residues. The CDR3 protein is CASRRGPYEQYF. The CDR3 DNA sequence: TGTGCCAGCAGACGGGGTCCCTACGAGCAGTACTTC. The variable domain in full, completed from reference TRBV7-2 and TRBJ2-7, reads GAGVSQSPSNKVTEKGKDVELRCDPISGHTALYWYRQSLGQGLEFLIYFQGNSAPDKSGLPSDRFSAERTGGSVSTLTIQRTQQEDSAVYLCASRRGPYEQYFGPGTRLTVT.

The rearrangement joins TRBV27 to TRBJ2-3; D is unresolved. CDR3 length equals 12 residues. Germline-derived CDR1 and CDR2 are MNHEY and SMNVEV (reference sequence). Trimming pared 5 bases from V and 4 bases from J, leaving 7 bases between. CDR3 sequence reads: CASSLTADTQYF. The CDR3 DNA follows: TGTGCCAGCAGTCTAACTGCAGATACGCAGTATTTT.

The rearrangement uses TRBV10-3 and TRBJ1-1, with D unresolved. The germline CDR1 and CDR2 sequences are ENHRY and SYGVKD. CDR3 size: 17 residues. With 3 bases removed from V and 1 base from J, the gap between germline ends came to 18 bases. The CDR3 is CAISEGLGRRPNTEAFF. CDR3 sequence (DNA): TGTGCCATCAGTGAAGGATTGGGGAGACGGCCGAACACTGAAGCTTTCTTT.

The gene calls are TRBV4-3 and TRBJ1-6; 8 positions agree with TRBD1. V dropped 2 bases and J dropped 6; count of bases not matched to a gene: 6. This CDR3 region has 16 residues. The germline V gene has CDR1 LGHNA and CDR2 YSLEER. The CDR3 region has the DNA TGCGCCAGCAGCCAAATAGACAGGGGCGGTAATTCACCCCTCCACTTT. Residues: CASSQIDRGGNSPLHF.

This clone was counted only a few times. The V call is TRBV27, the J call TRBJ1-1; no reliable D call. This CDR3 has 13 residues. CDR1 is MNHEY, CDR2 SMNVEV, per germline (reference sequence). Trimming pared 2 bases from V and 1 base from J, leaving 5 bases between. This CDR3 is CASSLAKNTEAFF. The CDR3 bases are TGTGCCAGCAGTTTAGCGAAGAACACTGAAGCTTTCTTT.

This clone occurred once. The chain carries TRBV7-9 and TRBJ2-7; 12 bases line up with TRBD2. This CDR3 is 15 amino acids long. V was pared by 3 bases and J by 4 bases, with 4 bases of the junction left unmatched. CDR1 and CDR2 from the germline V gene are SEHNR and FQNEAQ (reference sequence). DNA of the CDR3: TGTGCCAGCAGCTTCACTAGCGGGGGGTCGTACGAGCAGTACTTC. Translation gives CASSFTSGGSYEQYF.

The rearrangement uses TRBV5-6 and TRBJ2-7, with 9 bases lining up with TRBD1. CDR1 SGHDT and CDR2 YYEEEE come from the germline V gene. CDR3 size: 14 residues. After removal of 3 bases from V and 2 bases from J, the junction contained 3 bases not matched to a gene. The CDR3 bases are TGTGCCAGCAGCTCCGGGACAGGGCCCTACGAGCAGTACTTC. Its translation is CASSSGTGPYEQYF.

The chain has TRBV19 and TRBJ1-1; perhaps TRBD1 as D (5 bases). The germline gives CDR1 LNHDA, CDR2 SQIVND (reference sequence). CDR3 length: 12 amino acids. Trimming stripped 10 bases from V and 2 bases from J, with 11 bases between. CDR3 nucleotides: TGTGCCACCCAAGGGGTAAACACTGAAGCTTTCTTT. Amino acid sequence: CATQGVNTEAFF.

The CDR3 loop reads CASSRRAGLAGSYNEQFF. CDR3 coding DNA: TGTGCCAGCAGTCGGAGGGCGGGACTAGCGGGGTCATACAATGAGCAGTTCTTC. The rearrangement uses TRBV7-3 and TRBJ2-1, with 13 nucleotides matching TRBD2. After removal of 6 bases from V and 4 bases from J, the junction contained 12 bases not matched to a gene. The CDR3 sequence is 18 residues long. CDR1 is SGHTA, CDR2 FQGTGA, per germline. The complete variable domain, with remaining parts taken from reference TRBV7-3 and TRBJ2-1, reads GAGVSQTPSNKVTEKGKYVELRCDPISGHTALYWYRQSLGQGPEFLIYFQGTGAADDSGLPNDRFFAVRPEGSVSTLKIQRTERGDSAVYLCASSRRAGLAGSYNEQFFGPGTRLTVL.

To note about this clone: One junction end disagrees with the germline gene, perhaps due to a read error. The chain joins TRBV10-2 to TRBJ2-1, with D perhaps matching TRBD1 (5 bases). This CDR3 spans 13 amino acids. Germline V gene data show CDR1 as WSHSY and CDR2 as SAAADI. The CDR3 nucleotides are TGCGCCAGCAAAGACTCGTTGGACAACGAGCAGTTCTTC. Amino acids: CASKDSLDNEQFF.

The chain employs TRBV27 and TRBJ2-7, with TRBD2 identical over 11 bases. There are 17 residues in the CDR3. Germline loops: CDR1 MNHEY, CDR2 SMNVEV (reference sequence). V lost 0 bases, J lost 3 bases, and 7 bases stayed unmatched. CDR3 nucleotide sequence: TGTGCCAGCAGTTTATCGGGGCTAGCGGGGGGCCACTACGAGCAGTACTTC. Amino acids: CASSLSGLAGGHYEQYF.

The CDR3 coding sequence is TGTGCCAGCAGCTTGGAACCCCTATACGAGCAGTACTTC. Translated, it gives CASSLEPLYEQYF. The chain employs TRBV5-5 and TRBJ2-7; D is unresolved. The CDR3 covers 13 residues. The germline V gene encodes CDR1 SGHKS and CDR2 YYEKEE (reference sequence). The V end was cut by 0 bases, the J end by 4 bases, with 8 bases between.

CDR3 sequence (DNA): TGTGCCAGCAGTTCCCCGTCAGGGGGCTTAGGGAACACCATATATTTT. Translated, it gives CASSSPSGGLGNTIYF. The V gene is TRBV6-6, the J gene TRBJ1-3; 8 bases line up with TRBD1. This CDR3 is built from 16 residues. Trimming cost V 4 bases and J 7 bases; bases outside gene matches: 12. Germline CDR1 reads MNHNY; CDR2 reads SVGAGI (reference sequence).

This CDR3 is CASSPLGGEAKNIQYF. As DNA, the CDR3 is TGCGCCAGCAGCCCCCTAGGGGGGGAAGCCAAAAACATTCAGTACTTC. The V gene is TRBV4-1, the J gene TRBJ2-4; TRBD2 might be the D (7 bases). CDR3 length equals 16 residues. Per the germline V gene, CDR1 is MGHRA and CDR2 is YSYEKL. The V end was cut by 4 bases, the J end by 0 bases, with 13 bases between.

The chain recombines TRBV18 with TRBJ2-7; D is uncertain. The germline V gene has CDR1 KGHSH and CDR2 LQKENI. The CDR3 is 14 amino acids. V lost 0 bases and J 2 bases, leaving 8 bases between the germline ends. The CDR3 here is CASSPPVAAYEQYF. CDR3 nucleotides: TGTGCCAGCTCACCACCGGTGGCAGCCTACGAGCAGTACTTC.

In this sample, this clone turned up a few times. The rearrangement joins TRBV7-3 to TRBJ2-1, with TRBD1 matching over 9 bases. The CDR3 loop spans 14 amino acids. With V trimmed by 6 bases and J by 5 bases, 5 bases remained unmatched. Looked up from germline, CDR1 is SGHTA and CDR2 is FQGTGA. The CDR3 region has the DNA TGTGCCAGCAGTTCCGGGACAGGGAACAATGAGCAGTTCTTC. Protein sequence: CASSSGTGNNEQFF.

The chain employs TRBV11-3 and TRBJ2-1; D is unclear. The V and J ends lost 1 base and 8 bases respectively, with 6 bases between them. The germline V gene encodes CDR1 SGHNT and CDR2 YENEEA. The CDR3 loop spans 12 amino acids. CDR3 coding DNA: TGTGCCAGCAGCTTAGCTTCGGATGAGCAGTTCTTC. The encoded protein is CASSLASDEQFF.

The rearrangement links TRBV5-1 to TRBJ1-4, with D perhaps matching TRBD1 (6 bases). There are 15 residues in the CDR3. V lost 4 bases, J lost 3 bases, and 13 bases lay in between. The V gene's germline CDR1 is SGHRS and CDR2 YFSETQ. The DNA for the CDR3 is TGCGCCAGCAGCCCGGAAGGGGGATCTAATGAAAAACTGTTTTTT. Translated: CASSPEGGSNEKLFF.

The V and J genes are TRBV12-5 and TRBJ2-1; 7 bases match TRBD2. The CDR3 has 15 amino acids. V lost 0 bases and J lost 9; bases outside the gene matches: 8. Germline V gives CDR1 LGHNT, CDR2 FRNRAP. For the CDR3, the DNA is TGTGCTAGTGGTTTGGTACAAGGACTAGTGGGTGAGCAGTTCTTC. Translated, it gives CASGLVQGLVGEQFF.

This rearrangement joins TRBV4-3 to TRBJ2-3; 8 nucleotides match TRBD1. Unmatched junction bases numbered 5, after V lost 0 bases and J lost 6 bases. The CDR3 sequence is 15 residues long. The germline gives CDR1 LGHNA, CDR2 YSLEER. The CDR3 DNA is TGCGCCAGCAGCCAAGAAGGGCAGGGGGCGGATACGCAGTATTTT. Protein: CASSQEGQGADTQYF.

V gene TRBV4-3 combines with J gene TRBJ2-7; D unclear. The germline V gene has CDR1 LGHNA and CDR2 YSLEER. The CDR3 sequence is 14 residues long. The V and J ends lost 2 bases and 4 bases respectively, with 12 bases between them. Written as DNA, the CDR3 is TGCGCCAGCAGCCAAAATATAGCCTGGTACGAGCAGTACTTC. This encodes CASSQNIAWYEQYF.